This TCR beta chain was profiled in a study of blood T cell repertoires in COVID-19. Looking at the study overall: Samples taken during acute and convalescent COVID-19 were collected in the United States, Italy and Spain. From T cells, B-cell-depleted T cells, or PBMCs came the material, which was cDNA or gDNA.

Per the original methods: Scientists estimated how many nucleated cells there were by amplifying reference gene primers. The assay was immunoSEQ multiplex PCR, and TCRdb's table has in-frame clones only and misses some. V and J calls plus clone size are reproduced from that table; the DNA served to infer D and trimming. The sample has tens of thousands of clones, more than 85% seen once. V lost 4 bases to trimming and J lost 5 bases; unmatched junction nucleotides: 10. The CDR3 loop spans 16 amino acids. Germline values: CDR1 SGHNT, CDR2 YYREEE (reference sequence). The specimen was peripheral blood. V and J are TRBV5-4 and TRBJ2-3; TRBD2 matches at 10 bases. The sequence was collected from a human donor with active COVID-19. The donor label of this sample is uncertain. The CDR3 sequence is CASSPRASGGKDTQYF. CDR3 sequence (DNA): TGTGCCAGCAGCCCTCGGGCTAGCGGGGGAAAAGATACGCAGTATTTT.